The present entry profiles one TCR beta chain with its context. Its antigen is not identified. The sample belongs to a study of T-cell reconstitution after alpha-beta-depleted transplantation in children. Study-wide points: About two months after transplant, alpha-beta T cells reportedly came from several hundred expanded graft clones. Counts and diversity of T cells one year after transplant came mostly from newly produced T cells. Diversity of TCRbeta at day 60 was high in some patients, arising from surviving recipient T cells and thymic progenitors.

Trimming shortened V by 2 bases and J by 3 bases, and 12 bases separated the two germline ends. Germline lookup yields CDR1 SGHKS and CDR2 YYEKEE (reference sequence). The CDR3 is made up of 16 amino acids. The library targeted TCRbeta and was prepared with unique molecular identifiers. MiXCR, run by TCRdb on the PCR reads, gives a single entry per CDR3 protein. The sample includes hundreds of thousands of distinct CDR3 sequences, approximately 22% of them seen just once. This specimen was PBMCs, mostly from graft donor cells, taken 360 days after TCRalphabeta/CD19-depleted stem cell transplant. The rearrangement joins TRBV5-5 to TRBJ1-6; D perhaps matches TRBD1 (5 bases). The source is a boy younger than two who had a stem cell transplant for acute myeloid leukemia, so the T cells may come from the graft donor. CDR3 loop: CASSLGDSLYNSPLHF. The CDR3 nucleotides read TGTGCCAGCAGCTTAGGTGACAGCCTCTATAATTCACCCCTCCACTTT.